Listed below are T cell receptor beta chains from one sample, sequenced in a study of cytomegalovirus exposure and HLA in healthy donors. Using immunoSEQ multiplex PCR, the repertoire was profiled, and TCRdb retains in-frame clones only, with some absent. The sample includes 150,000 to 200,000 clones, 70% to 80% of them seen just once. What was sequenced was PBMCs. Receptors were obtained from a man in his late teens or twenties in good health and CMV-seronegative. Both conserved end residues are part of each CDR3. The D gene is left open where the match is weak. Not every row has a clone size; where given, it reads once, few, many or a size class.

J: TRBJ2-7
D: .
V: TRBV6-1
size: .
CDR3: CASSEIGGGKYEQYF
DNA: TGTGCCAGCAGTGAGATTGGAGGGGGCAAGTACGAGCAGTACTTC

J: TRBJ1-2
D: .
V: TRBV5-1
size: .
CDR3: CASSFGREDGYTF
DNA: TGCGCCAGCAGCTTCGGCAGGGAAGACGGCTACACCTTC

J: TRBJ2-7
D: TRBD2
V: TRBV7-2
size: .
CDR3: CASSRSSGLYEQYF
DNA: TGTGCCAGCAGCCGATCTAGCGGACTCTACGAGCAGTACTTC

J: TRBJ1-1
D: .
V: TRBV7-2
size: .
CDR3: CASSLSPGSKTEAFF
DNA: TGTGCCAGCAGCTTAAGTCCAGGGTCAAAGACTGAAGCTTTCTTT

J: TRBJ2-5
D: TRBD1
V: TRBV18
size: .
CDR3: CASSLGQEETQYF
DNA: TGTGCCAGCTCACTTGGACAGGAAGAGACCCAGTACTTC

J: TRBJ1-4
D: .
V: TRBV5-6
size: .
CDR3: CASSYGGQGEKLFF
DNA: TGTGCCAGCAGCTACGGGGGGCAAGGAGAAAAACTGTTTTTT

J: TRBJ2-7
D: TRBD1
V: TRBV30
size: few
CDR3: CAWRGQSYEQYF
DNA: TGTGCCTGGAGGGGACAGAGCTACGAGCAGTACTTC

J: TRBJ1-5
D: .
V: TRBV7-2
size: .
CDR3: CASSQSRGGLKPQHF
DNA: TGTGCCAGCAGCCAAAGTAGGGGGGGCCTTAAGCCCCAGCATTTT

J: TRBJ1-2
D: TRBD1
V: TRBV27
size: .
CDR3: CASSPGQGYGYTF
DNA: TGTGCCAGCAGTCCTGGACAGGGGTATGGCTACACCTTC

J: TRBJ1-5
D: .
V: TRBV6-5
size: .
CDR3: CASSYSRDQPQHF
DNA: TGTGCCAGCAGTTATTCCAGGGATCAGCCCCAGCATTTT

J: TRBJ1-2
D: TRBD1
V: TRBV20-1
size: .
CDR3: CSAVQGRRYTF
DNA: TGCAGTGCTGTACAGGGGAGACGCTACACCTTC

J: TRBJ1-6
D: .
V: TRBV27
size: once
CDR3: CASSDWGLGPDSPLHF
DNA: TGTGCCAGCAGTGACTGGGGGCTTGGGCCGGATTCACCCCTCCACTTT

J: TRBJ1-2
D: TRBD1
V: TRBV30
size: .
CDR3: CAWVGQYYGYTF
DNA: TGTGCCTGGGTGGGACAGTACTATGGCTACACCTTC

J: TRBJ2-7
D: TRBD1
V: TRBV30
size: .
CDR3: CAWSVDRDHEQYF
DNA: TGTGCCTGGAGTGTGGACAGGGACCACGAGCAGTACTTC

J: TRBJ1-5
D: .
V: TRBV6-6
size: .
CDR3: CASSARGNNQPQHF
DNA: TGTGCCAGCAGTGCCCGGGGGAACAATCAGCCCCAGCATTTT

J: TRBJ2-7
D: TRBD1
V: TRBV7-2
size: .
CDR3: CASSSGQGFSYEQYF
DNA: TGTGCCAGCAGCTCTGGACAGGGGTTCTCCTACGAGCAGTACTTC

J: TRBJ2-5
D: .
V: TRBV5-8
size: .
CDR3: CASSRGVRQETQYF
DNA: TGTGCCAGCAGCCGGGGAGTGAGGCAAGAGACCCAGTACTTC

J: TRBJ1-4
D: TRBD1
V: TRBV30
size: .
CDR3: CAWSAGTGSHEKLFF
DNA: TGTGCCTGGAGTGCAGGGACAGGCTCTCATGAAAAACTGTTTTTT

J: TRBJ1-2
D: .
V: TRBV27
size: once
CDR3: CASSPLQGSSYGYTF
DNA: TGTGCCAGCAGTCCTCTCCAGGGGAGCAGCTATGGCTACACCTTC

J: TRBJ2-7
D: TRBD2
V: TRBV2
size: .
CDR3: CASRGVSGGAYEQYF
DNA: TGTGCCAGCAGGGGGGTTAGCGGGGGCGCCTACGAGCAGTACTTC

J: TRBJ1-1
D: TRBD1
V: TRBV5-1
size: .
CDR3: CASSPTGGGIMNTEAFF
DNA: TGCGCCAGCAGCCCGACAGGGGGAGGTATCATGAACACTGAAGCTTTCTTT

J: TRBJ1-4
D: .
V: TRBV7-8
size: .
CDR3: CASSLAGGEKLFF
DNA: TGTGCCAGCAGCTTAGCAGGAGGCGAAAAACTGTTTTTT

J: TRBJ2-7
D: TRBD2
V: TRBV7-2
size: .
CDR3: CASSLVVAGDYEQYF
DNA: TGTGCCAGCAGCTTAGTGGTAGCGGGGGACTACGAGCAGTACTTC

J: TRBJ2-3
D: TRBD2
V: TRBV12-5
size: .
CDR3: CASGAGLAGRRTDTQYF
DNA: TGTGCTAGTGGGGCTGGGCTAGCGGGGCGGCGCACAGATACGCAGTATTTT

J: TRBJ2-2
D: TRBD2
V: TRBV5-4
size: .
CDR3: CASSLALGTSGRENTGELFF
DNA: TGTGCCAGCAGCTTGGCCCTCGGGACTAGCGGGAGGGAAAACACCGGGGAGCTGTTTTTT

J: TRBJ2-2
D: .
V: TRBV7-2
size: .
CDR3: CASSARRNTGELFF
DNA: TGTGCCAGCAGCGCTAGGCGGAACACCGGGGAGCTGTTTTTT

J: TRBJ1-5
D: TRBD1
V: TRBV4-2
size: .
CDR3: CASSRTNRGDNQPQHF
DNA: TGTGCCAGCAGCCGGACCAACAGGGGCGACAATCAGCCCCAGCATTTT

J: TRBJ2-3
D: .
V: TRBV6-6
size: .
CDR3: CASSYSMGTDGTQYF
DNA: TGTGCCAGCAGTTACTCGATGGGGACTGATGGTACGCAGTATTTT

J: TRBJ2-2
D: TRBD1
V: TRBV15
size: .
CDR3: CATSRSRGTGELFF
DNA: TGTGCCACCAGCAGATCCAGGGGGACCGGGGAGCTGTTTTTT

J: TRBJ2-1
D: TRBD2
V: TRBV15
size: .
CDR3: CATSRGLAGARNEQFF
DNA: TGTGCCACCAGCAGAGGACTAGCGGGGGCCAGGAATGAGCAGTTCTTC

J: TRBJ1-1
D: .
V: TRBV5-8
size: .
CDR3: CASSMGESTEAFF
DNA: TGTGCCAGCAGCATGGGGGAGAGCACTGAAGCTTTCTTT

J: TRBJ1-1
D: TRBD1
V: TRBV27
size: .
CDR3: CASRRQGVNTEAFF
DNA: TGTGCCAGCAGGCGACAGGGCGTGAACACTGAAGCTTTCTTT

J: TRBJ1-3
D: .
V: TRBV30
size: .
CDR3: CAWSAGGNTIYF
DNA: TGTGCCTGGAGCGCCGGGGGAAACACCATATATTTT

J: TRBJ2-7
D: .
V: TRBV11-3
size: .
CDR3: CASSLDSRVGEQYF
DNA: TGTGCCAGCAGCTTAGACTCGAGGGTGGGCGAGCAGTACTTC

J: TRBJ1-1
D: TRBD1
V: TRBV6-1
size: .
CDR3: CATDRGSTNTEAFF
DNA: TGTGCCACCGACAGGGGATCAACAAACACTGAAGCTTTCTTT

J: TRBJ1-3
D: .
V: TRBV7-2
size: .
CDR3: CASSYSTGSGNTIYF
DNA: TGTGCCAGCAGCTACTCGACAGGATCTGGAAACACCATATATTTT

J: TRBJ1-6
D: TRBD1
V: TRBV15
size: .
CDR3: CATSSRTGQGISPLHF
DNA: TGTGCCACCAGCTCTAGGACGGGACAGGGAATTTCACCCCTCCACTTT

J: TRBJ2-1
D: TRBD2
V: TRBV6-6
size: .
CDR3: CASRGLAGGGDEQFF
DNA: TGTGCCAGCAGAGGACTAGCGGGAGGTGGCGATGAGCAGTTCTTC

J: TRBJ2-1
D: TRBD2
V: TRBV19
size: once
CDR3: CASSIVSPGTSDNEQFF
DNA: TGTGCCAGTAGTATAGTCTCCCCCGGGACTAGCGACAATGAGCAGTTCTTC

J: TRBJ1-3
D: .
V: TRBV7-2
size: once
CDR3: CASSFTYSGNTIYF
DNA: TGTGCCAGCAGCTTCACCTACTCTGGAAACACCATATATTTT

J: TRBJ1-2
D: .
V: TRBV5-5
size: few
CDR3: CASSLTAHGYTF
DNA: TGTGCCAGCAGCTTGACAGCCCATGGCTACACCTTC

J: TRBJ2-7
D: TRBD2
V: TRBV4-3
size: .
CDR3: CASSQVLAGGSYEQYF
DNA: TGCGCCAGCAGCCAAGTATTAGCGGGGGGGAGTTACGAGCAGTACTTC

J: TRBJ2-3
D: TRBD1
V: TRBV7-3
size: .
CDR3: CASSPTGGADTQYF
DNA: TGTGCCAGCAGCCCGACAGGGGGCGCAGATACGCAGTATTTT

J: TRBJ2-2
D: .
V: TRBV4-3
size: .
CDR3: CASSQDPGRSFTGELFF
DNA: TGCGCCAGCAGCCAAGATCCAGGGCGGAGCTTCACCGGGGAGCTGTTTTTT

J: TRBJ2-7
D: TRBD2
V: TRBV29-1
size: few
CDR3: CSVKNRASGSAGEQYF
DNA: TGCAGCGTAAAAAACCGGGCTAGCGGGAGTGCGGGCGAGCAGTACTTC

J: TRBJ2-7
D: .
V: TRBV6-5
size: .
CDR3: CASSTGRGLEQYF
DNA: TGTGCCAGCAGTACCGGAAGAGGCCTGGAGCAGTACTTC

J: TRBJ2-1
D: TRBD2
V: TRBV6-5
size: .
CDR3: CASSSPPGGRYNEQFF
DNA: TGTGCCAGCAGTTCCCCACCGGGAGGGCGCTACAATGAGCAGTTCTTC

J: TRBJ2-2
D: .
V: TRBV28
size: few
CDR3: CASSSRGELFF
DNA: TGTGCCAGCAGTTCCCGGGGGGAGCTGTTTTTT

J: TRBJ1-1
D: .
V: TRBV5-6
size: .
CDR3: CASSLAREAFF
DNA: TGTGCCAGCAGCTTGGCCAGGGAAGCTTTCTTT

J: TRBJ2-5
D: .
V: TRBV4-2
size: .
CDR3: CASSQDKGLQETQYF
DNA: TGTGCCAGCAGCCAAGATAAGGGGCTTCAAGAGACCCAGTACTTC

J: TRBJ2-1
D: TRBD1
V: TRBV6-6
size: .
CDR3: CASSWTGGNEQFF
DNA: TGTGCCAGCAGTTGGACAGGGGGCAATGAGCAGTTCTTC

J: TRBJ2-1
D: TRBD2
V: TRBV7-2
size: .
CDR3: CASSSQAGVSYNEQFF
DNA: TGTGCCAGCAGCTCGCAGGCGGGGGTTTCCTACAATGAGCAGTTCTTC

J: TRBJ2-1
D: TRBD2
V: TRBV27
size: .
CDR3: CASSYSGTINNEQFF
DNA: TGTGCCAGCAGTTATAGCGGGACCATCAACAATGAGCAGTTCTTC

J: TRBJ1-1
D: .
V: TRBV15
size: .
CDR3: CATSRAGENTEAFF
DNA: TGTGCCACCAGCAGGGCAGGGGAGAACACTGAAGCTTTCTTT

J: TRBJ1-6
D: .
V: TRBV27
size: .
CDR3: CASTRYPSVGGSPLHF
DNA: TGTGCCAGCACCCGGTATCCTTCCGTAGGGGGTTCACCCCTCCACTTT

J: TRBJ1-2
D: .
V: TRBV6-1
size: .
CDR3: CASSEFSRANYGYTF
DNA: TGTGCCAGCAGTGAATTTAGCAGGGCAAACTATGGCTACACCTTC

J: TRBJ1-2
D: .
V: TRBV6-5
size: .
CDR3: CASSFLSPTGFYGYTF
DNA: TGTGCCAGCAGTTTCCTTTCCCCGACAGGATTTTATGGCTACACCTTC